Detailed here is one T cell receptor (beta chain). Participant age was roughly 18 to 90 years, and participants resided in approximately 24 US areas. Cohorts were determined from participant-reported clinical history. This sample is drawn from a study of blood T cell repertoires in COVID-19. Study summary: COVID-19 samples from acute and convalescent phases originated in the United States, Italy and Spain. In each case, the material was cDNA or gDNA derived from T cells, B-cell-depleted T cells, or PBMCs.

TCRdb's copy holds only in-frame clones and misses some; the assay was immunoSEQ multiplex PCR. The sample yields around 300,000 clones, 85% to 90% seen once. The CDR3 runs 15 residues. The V gene's germline CDR1 is SEHNR and CDR2 FQNEAQ (reference sequence). With 0 bases removed from V and 3 bases from J, the gap between germline ends came to 11 bases. The V call is TRBV7-9, the J call TRBJ1-2, with a possible D match to TRBD1 (6 bases). The sequence derives from a woman younger than 35 with acute COVID-19. The sample taken for sequencing was PBMCs or T cells enriched from blood (not recorded which). The chain's CDR3 is CASSLAWGRHYGYTF. For the CDR3, the DNA is TGTGCCAGCAGCTTAGCTTGGGGGCGCCACTATGGCTACACCTTC.